A selection of T cell receptor beta chains follows, all from one sample in a study of blood T cell repertoires in COVID-19. Measured with immunoSEQ multiplex PCR; TCRdb has only the in-frame clones, and not every one. The repertoire holds nearly 200,000 clones, with 80% to 90% as singletons. The specimen was peripheral blood. The receptor set was obtained from a human donor in a cohort sampled during active COVID-19. The CDR3 runs from the conserved cysteine through the conserved F or W. D genes are given only for firm matches. Clone size, where shown, is once, few, many, or a class for clones that have expanded.

CASSPRQVRRYF TGTGCCAGCAGCCCAAGACAGGTTAGAAGATATTTT TRBJ1-3 12 NA TRBV2 NA
CASSIRSGGNTEAFF TGTGCCAGTAGTATCAGGTCAGGGGGGAACACTGAAGCTTTCTTT TRBJ1-1 15 TRBD1 TRBV19 NA
CASSAWGGPYTDTQYF TGTGCCAGCAGCGCGTGGGGGGGTCCCTACACAGATACGCAGTATTTT TRBJ2-3 16 TRBD2 TRBV9 NA
CASGQPAGELFF TGCGCCAGCGGACAGCCAGCCGGGGAGCTGTTTTTT TRBJ2-2 12 NA TRBV5-1 NA
CASSLNGVQYF TGCGCCAGCAGTCTCAACGGGGTGCAGTACTTC TRBJ2-7 11 NA TRBV5-1 few
CASSPHEREQYF TGTGCCAGCAGCCCCCATGAGCGTGAGCAGTACTTC TRBJ2-7 12 NA TRBV3-1/TRBV3-2 NA
CASRQGEVDTIYF TGTGCCAGCAGGCAGGGGGAAGTTGACACCATATATTTT TRBJ1-3 13 TRBD1 TRBV12-3/TRBV12-4 few
CACRPRENTEAFF TGTGCCTGCCGCCCCCGCGAGAACACTGAAGCTTTCTTT TRBJ1-1 13 NA TRBV30 NA
CAWSGPRRGSGNTIYF TGTGCCTGGAGTGGTCCTCGGCGGGGCTCTGGAAACACCATATATTTT TRBJ1-3 16 NA TRBV30 NA
CASSSSRTSEQYF TGTGCCAGCTCATCTAGCAGGACTTCGGAGCAGTACTTC TRBJ2-7 13 NA TRBV18 NA
CASSMKGESGYTF TGTGCCAGTAGTATGAAGGGGGAAAGTGGCTACACCTTC TRBJ1-2 13 NA TRBV19 NA
CASSLGWQATNEKLFF TGTGCCAGCAGCTTGGGTTGGCAGGCAACTAATGAAAAACTGTTTTTT TRBJ1-4 16 NA TRBV5-5 NA
CASSFGTPGYTF TGTGCCAGCAGTTTTGGGACACCTGGCTACACCTTC TRBJ1-2 12 NA TRBV12-3/TRBV12-4 NA
CASSPGGEIGNTEAFF TGTGCCAGCAGTCCGGGGGGGGAAATTGGGAACACTGAAGCTTTCTTT TRBJ1-1 16 NA TRBV28 NA
CASSSWTGPGEQFF TGTGCCAGCAGCTCGTGGACAGGCCCGGGTGAGCAGTTCTTC TRBJ2-1 14 TRBD1 TRBV11-2 once
CASSFSPGTHLQDEQFF TGCGCCAGCAGCTTCAGTCCCGGGACTCATCTGCAGGATGAGCAGTTCTTC TRBJ2-1 17 NA TRBV5-1 NA
CASSSTGNRIEAFF TGTGCCAGCAGCTCTACAGGGAATAGGATTGAAGCTTTCTTT TRBJ1-1 14 NA TRBV2 NA
CASSQEGTDQETQYF TGTGCCAGCAGCCAAGAGGGCACAGACCAAGAGACCCAGTACTTC TRBJ2-5 15 NA TRBV3-1/TRBV3-2 NA
CASSLAPGYEQYF TGTGCCAGCAGCTTAGCGCCAGGCTACGAGCAGTACTTC TRBJ2-7 13 NA TRBV7-9 NA
CASSDSFPAYEQYF TGTGCCAGCAGTGATTCATTTCCGGCCTACGAGCAGTACTTC TRBJ2-7 14 NA TRBV6-2/TRBV6-3 NA
CSASAGLGYEQYF TGCAGTGCTAGTGCTGGACTCGGATACGAGCAGTACTTC TRBJ2-7 13 NA TRBV20-1 NA
CASSGTRVGYTF TGTGCCAGCAGTGGAACCAGGGTAGGCTACACCTTC TRBJ1-2 12 NA TRBV12-3/TRBV12-4 NA
CASSWGRGHGETQYF TGTGCCAGCAGTTGGGGCAGGGGGCATGGTGAGACCCAGTACTTC TRBJ2-5 15 TRBD1 TRBV6-2/TRBV6-3 once
CASSLLAGGRQETQYF TGCGCCAGCAGCTTGTTGGCGGGAGGACGACAAGAGACCCAGTACTTC TRBJ2-5 16 TRBD2 TRBV5-1 NA
CASSWPNYGYTF TGTGCCAGCAGTTGGCCGAACTATGGCTACACCTTC TRBJ1-2 12 NA TRBV6-2/TRBV6-3 NA
CATSEASGRTYNEQFF TGTGCCACCAGTGAGGCTAGCGGGAGAACCTACAATGAGCAGTTCTTC TRBJ2-1 16 TRBD2 TRBV24-1 NA
CASSQSRRSTFQPQHF TGCGCCAGCAGTCAATCGAGGAGAAGTACATTTCAGCCCCAGCATTTT TRBJ1-5 16 NA TRBV23-1 NA
CASRRQGVRGETQYF TGTGCCAGTAGAAGACAGGGGGTTAGGGGCGAGACCCAGTACTTC TRBJ2-5 15 TRBD1 TRBV19 NA
CASSYRHQETQYF TGTGCCAGCAGTTATCGACATCAAGAGACCCAGTACTTC TRBJ2-5 13 NA TRBV12-3/TRBV12-4 few
CASSFRVESYGYTF TGTGCCAGCAGTTTCAGGGTTGAGTCCTATGGCTACACCTTC TRBJ1-2 14 NA TRBV28 NA
CASREGGTQYF TGCGCCAGCAGAGAGGGCGGGACCCAGTACTTC TRBJ2-5 11 NA TRBV5-1 once
CASSENPTYEQYF TGTGCCAGCTCTGAGAACCCAACCTACGAGCAGTACTTC TRBJ2-7 13 NA TRBV18 NA
CASSSTGGAEAFF TGTGCCAGCAGTTCCACAGGGGGGGCTGAAGCTTTCTTT TRBJ1-1 13 TRBD1 TRBV6-6 NA
CASSLDHQLGQVGGSPLHF TGCGCCAGCAGCTTGGATCACCAATTGGGACAGGTTGGAGGGTCACCCCTCCACTTT TRBJ1-6 19 TRBD1 TRBV5-1 once
CASSFISTAGEAFF TGTGCCAGCAGCTTCATTTCGACAGCGGGGGAAGCTTTCTTT TRBJ1-1 14 NA TRBV5-4 once
CASSFSGLGIQETQYF TGTGCCAGCAGCTTCTCGGGACTAGGGATACAAGAGACCCAGTACTTC TRBJ2-5 16 TRBD2 TRBV7-8 NA
CASSSDSLYGYTF TGCGCCAGCAGCTCAGACAGCCTTTATGGCTACACCTTC TRBJ1-2 13 NA TRBV5-1 NA
CASSQLVFINTGELFF TGTGCCAGCTCACAGCTGGTATTCATAAACACCGGGGAGCTGTTTTTT TRBJ2-2 16 NA TRBV18 few
CASSQVLTSMFEAFF TGTGCCAGCAGCCAAGTTTTAACGTCTATGTTTGAAGCTTTCTTT TRBJ1-1 15 NA TRBV3-1/TRBV3-2 NA
CASSFRDRGRGNNSPLHF TGTGCCAGCAGCTTTCGGGACAGGGGGCGGGGGAATAATTCACCCCTCCACTTT TRBJ1-6 18 TRBD1 TRBV5-5 NA
CASSLAGALQETQYF TGTGCCAGCAGCTTAGCGGGAGCCCTCCAAGAGACCCAGTACTTC TRBJ2-5 15 TRBD2 TRBV3-1/TRBV3-2 NA
CAWRTSGGADTQYF TGTGCCTGGCGAACTAGCGGGGGTGCAGATACGCAGTATTTT TRBJ2-3 14 TRBD2 TRBV30 NA
CASSQGTNTDTQYF TGCGCCAGCAGCCAAGGGACTAACACAGATACGCAGTATTTT TRBJ2-3 14 NA TRBV4-1 NA
CATQGVTNEKLFF TGTGCCACTCAGGGGGTCACTAATGAAAAACTGTTTTTT TRBJ1-4 13 TRBD1 TRBV6-5 once
CASSLNREDTIYF TGTGCCAGCAGTTTAAACAGGGAAGACACCATATATTTT TRBJ1-3 13 NA TRBV12-3/TRBV12-4 NA
CSVGTGSTEAFF TGCAGCGTCGGTACAGGGTCCACTGAAGCTTTCTTT TRBJ1-1 12 NA TRBV29-1 NA
CASSAGLAGVEQYF TGTGCCAGCAGCGCCGGACTAGCGGGAGTCGAGCAGTACTTC TRBJ2-7 14 TRBD2 TRBV9 few
CASSLRQNNEKLFF TGTGCCAGCAGCTTGCGACAGAATAATGAAAAACTGTTTTTT TRBJ1-4 14 NA TRBV11-2 NA
CASSSPSGDSQETQYF TGTGCCAGCAGTTCCCCGAGCGGCGACTCCCAAGAGACCCAGTACTTC TRBJ2-5 16 NA TRBV6-5 NA
CASSLQRQGKETQYF TGTGCCAGCAGCTTGCAGCGTCAGGGCAAAGAGACCCAGTACTTC TRBJ2-5 15 NA TRBV5-6 NA
CASSQDLRTSGSSYNEQFF TGCGCCAGCAGCCAAGATCTGCGGACTAGCGGGAGCTCCTACAATGAGCAGTTCTTC TRBJ2-1 19 TRBD2 TRBV4-1 NA
CASSRTGHEQYF TGTGCCAGCAGTCGTACAGGGCACGAGCAGTACTTC TRBJ2-7 12 NA TRBV27 NA